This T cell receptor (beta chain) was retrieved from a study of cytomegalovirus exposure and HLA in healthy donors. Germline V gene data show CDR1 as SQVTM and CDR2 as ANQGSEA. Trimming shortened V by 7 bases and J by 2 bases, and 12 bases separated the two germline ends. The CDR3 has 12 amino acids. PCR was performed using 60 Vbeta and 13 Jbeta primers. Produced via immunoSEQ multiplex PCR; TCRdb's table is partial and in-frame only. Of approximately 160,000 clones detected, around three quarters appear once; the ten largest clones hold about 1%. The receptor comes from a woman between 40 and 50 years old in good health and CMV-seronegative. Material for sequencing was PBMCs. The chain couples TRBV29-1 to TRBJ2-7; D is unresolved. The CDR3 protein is CSARHSTYEQYF. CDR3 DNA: TGCAGCGCACGACATTCGACCTACGAGCAGTACTTC.